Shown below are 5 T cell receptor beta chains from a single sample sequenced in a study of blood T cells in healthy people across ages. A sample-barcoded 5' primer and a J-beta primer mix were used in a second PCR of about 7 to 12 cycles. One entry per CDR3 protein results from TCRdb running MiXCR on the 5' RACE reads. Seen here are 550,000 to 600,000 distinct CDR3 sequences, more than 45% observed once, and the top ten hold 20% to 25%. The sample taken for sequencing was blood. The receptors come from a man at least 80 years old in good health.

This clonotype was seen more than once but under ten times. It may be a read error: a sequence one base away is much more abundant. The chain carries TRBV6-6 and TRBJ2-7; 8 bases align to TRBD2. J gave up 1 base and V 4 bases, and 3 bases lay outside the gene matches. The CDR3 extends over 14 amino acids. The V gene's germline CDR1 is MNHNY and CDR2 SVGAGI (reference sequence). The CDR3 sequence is CASSCPGGSYEQYF. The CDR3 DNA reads TGTGCCAGCAGTTGCCCGGGGGGGTCCTACGAGCAGTACTTC.

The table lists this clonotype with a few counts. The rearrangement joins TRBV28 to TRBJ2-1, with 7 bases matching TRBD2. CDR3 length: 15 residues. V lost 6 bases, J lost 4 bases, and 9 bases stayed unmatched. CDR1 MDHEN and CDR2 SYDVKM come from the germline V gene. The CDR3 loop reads CASSLLASGYNEQFF. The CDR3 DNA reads TGTGCCAGCAGCCTACTAGCGTCTGGATACAATGAGCAGTTCTTC.

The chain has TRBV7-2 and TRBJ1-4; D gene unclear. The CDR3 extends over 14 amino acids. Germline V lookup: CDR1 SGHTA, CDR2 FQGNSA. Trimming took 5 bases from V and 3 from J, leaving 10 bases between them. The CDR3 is CASSPGSANEKLFF. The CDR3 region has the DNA TGTGCCAGCAGCCCAGGCTCGGCTAATGAAAAACTGTTTTTT.

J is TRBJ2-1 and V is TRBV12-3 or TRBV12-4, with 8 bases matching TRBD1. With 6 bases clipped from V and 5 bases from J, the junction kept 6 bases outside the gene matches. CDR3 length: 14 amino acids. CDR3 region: CASRLVTGDNEQFF. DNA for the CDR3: TGTGCCAGCAGGTTGGTGACAGGGGACAATGAGCAGTTCTTC.

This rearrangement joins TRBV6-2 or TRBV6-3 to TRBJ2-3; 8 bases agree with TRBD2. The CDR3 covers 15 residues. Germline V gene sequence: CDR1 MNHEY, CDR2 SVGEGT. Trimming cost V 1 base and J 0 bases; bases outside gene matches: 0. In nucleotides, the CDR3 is TGTGCCAGCAGTTACTTAGCGGGAAGCACAGATACGCAGTATTTT. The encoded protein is CASSYLAGSTDTQYF.